The 17 T cell receptor beta chains below were found in one sample sequenced in a study of blood T cell repertoires in COVID-19 (dated by TCRdb to 2020 to 2022). Library preparation used the immunoSEQ multiplex PCR assay. TCRdb carries this immuneACCESS record with in-frame sequences only. Its versions omit some clonotypes, under half of them owing to an unresolved V gene in the studies checked, with the rest unexplained. The sample table shows about 24,000 clones, and over 55% are seen once. The ten largest clones take up about 43% of the sample. The sample was peripheral blood. The receptors shown here come from a woman of 80 years or more with acute or convalescent COVID-19.

The chain uses TRBV18 and TRBJ2-7; 8 nucleotides match TRBD1. Germline V gene lookup returns CDR1 KGHSH and CDR2 LQKENI. This CDR3 is 13 amino acids long. V shed 5 bases and J 6 bases; nucleotides not matched to a gene: 6. CDR3 sequence reads: CASSTLGQGEQYF. For the CDR3, the DNA is TGTGCCAGCTCAACCCTCGGACAGGGCGAGCAGTACTTC. Full variable domain (rest looked up from reference TRBV18 and TRBJ2-7): NAGVMQNPRHLVRRRGQEARLRCSPMKGHSHVYWYRQLPEEGLKFMVYLQKENIIDESGMPKERFSAEFPKEGPSILRIQQVVRGDSAAYFCASSTLGQGEQYFGPGTRLTVT.

This clone was found once. This rearrangement joins TRBV5-1 to TRBJ2-7; 7 nucleotides line up with TRBD1. In germline, CDR1 is SGHRS, CDR2 YFSETQ. After removal of 0 bases from V and 3 bases from J, the junction contained 3 bases not matched to a gene. The CDR3 covers 14 residues. CDR3 region: CASSLGAGGYEQYF. The CDR3 DNA reads as TGCGCCAGCAGCTTGGGAGCAGGGGGCTACGAGCAGTACTTC.

The chain is built from TRBV4-1 and TRBJ2-7; 8 bases agree with TRBD2. The ends lost 1 base at V and 4 bases at J; junction bases unmatched: 9. Germline CDR1 reads MGHRA; CDR2 reads YSYEKL. There are 16 residues in the CDR3. This CDR3 reads CASSQGSGGVAYEQYF. CDR3 in DNA: TGCGCCAGCAGCCAAGGAAGCGGGGGAGTGGCTTACGAGCAGTACTTC.

The CDR3 sequence is CASSVGGGVREKLFF. The CDR3 coding sequence is TGTGCCAGCAGCGTAGGAGGGGGGGTACGGGAAAAACTGTTTTTT. The gene calls are TRBV9 and TRBJ1-4, with D possibly TRBD1 on 6 matching bases. Germline V gene sequence: CDR1 SGDLS, CDR2 YYNGEE. This CDR3 spans 15 amino acids. V was trimmed by 0 bases and J by 8 bases, leaving 14 bases between them.

The J gene is TRBJ1-2, the V gene TRBV7-3; 8 nucleotides match TRBD1. Germline V lookup: CDR1 SGHTA, CDR2 FQGTGA. The CDR3 spans 13 residues. J lost 4 bases, V lost 4 bases, and 2 bases had no gene match. The CDR3 loop is CASSWTGSYGYTF. Written as DNA, the CDR3 is TGTGCCAGCAGCTGGACAGGGAGCTATGGCTACACCTTC.

This clone was seen more than once but under ten times. The CDR3 is CASSYIYGYTF. CDR3 bases: TGTGCCAGCAGTTACATCTATGGCTACACCTTC. The chain links TRBV12-3 or TRBV12-4 to TRBJ1-2, with no clear D. Trimming cost V 4 bases and J 4 bases, with 4 bases left between them. This CDR3 is built from 11 residues.

With respect to this clone: The identical CDR3 is also encoded by other nucleotide sequences in the sample. The chain carries TRBV27 and TRBJ2-7; weak D call: TRBD1 (6 bases). Germline values: CDR1 MNHEY, CDR2 SMNVEV (reference sequence). With 6 bases removed from V and 0 bases from J, the gap between germline ends came to 9 bases. CDR3 size: 13 residues. CDR3 nucleotide sequence: TGTGCCAGCAGGACAGGATACTCCTACGAGCAGTACTTC. This codes for CASRTGYSYEQYF.

The V and J genes are TRBV15 and TRBJ2-3; maybe TRBD2 (6 bases). Germline CDR1 reads LNHNV; CDR2 reads YYDKDF (reference sequence). The ends were cut back, 5 bases at V and 2 bases at J, with 17 bases in the middle. The CDR3 covers 16 residues. The CDR3 reads CATSPPGSHPTDTQYF. CDR3 in DNA: TGTGCCACCAGCCCCCCCGGGAGCCATCCCACAGATACGCAGTATTTT.

This chain joins TRBV5-1 and TRBJ1-6, with TRBD1 matching over 8 bases. CDR1 and CDR2 from the germline V gene are SGHRS and YFSETQ. This CDR3 has 16 residues. The V and J ends lost 5 bases and 6 bases, in that order; junction bases with no gene match: 10. The CDR3 DNA follows: TGCGCCAGCAGGCCGGACAGGGCGGGCCTTAATTCACCCCTCCACTTT. This encodes CASRPDRAGLNSPLHF.

This clone was observed once. The chain has TRBV6-5 and TRBJ1-2; D gene unclear. This CDR3 comprises 13 residues. Germline CDR1 MNHEY, CDR2 SVGAGI. V lost 2 bases and J lost 7, with 11 bases in between. The DNA for the CDR3 is TGTGCCAGCAGTTACAGGAGGGATTTTGGCTACACCTTC. Translating it yields CASSYRRDFGYTF.

This clone was detected once. The rearrangement joins TRBV10-3 to TRBJ2-7; 9 nucleotides agree with TRBD1. The CDR3 contains 13 residues. The V gene's germline CDR1 is ENHRY and CDR2 SYGVKD. Trimming at V came to 10 bases and at J to 4 bases, leaving 8 bases not matched to a gene. The CDR3: CATMGQGSYEQYF. In DNA, the CDR3 is TGTGCCACCATGGGACAGGGATCGTACGAGCAGTACTTC.

V gene TRBV7-9 combines with J gene TRBJ2-7; the D gene is possibly TRBD1 (6 bases). The CDR3 extends over 16 amino acids. Trimming removed 1 base at V and 2 bases at J, with 15 bases between. Germline CDR1 SEHNR, CDR2 FQNEAQ (reference sequence). CDR3 region: CASSLEDSPSPYEQYF. DNA of the CDR3: TGTGCCAGCAGCTTAGAGGACAGTCCCTCTCCCTACGAGCAGTACTTC.

The chain couples TRBV4-3 to TRBJ2-1; 10 bases are a match to TRBD2. The CDR3 is 14 residues long. V lost 3 bases and J lost 9; bases outside the gene matches: 5. Germline V gene sequence: CDR1 LGHNA, CDR2 YSLEER. CDR3 residues: CASSQLAGASEQFF. CDR3 DNA: TGCGCCAGCAGCCAGCTAGCGGGAGCCAGTGAGCAGTTCTTC.

V gene TRBV6-2 or TRBV6-3 combines with J gene TRBJ1-5, with 8 bases lining up with TRBD1. This CDR3 spans 15 amino acids. Trimming cost V 6 bases and J 4 bases; bases outside gene matches: 8. From germline, CDR1 is MNHEY and CDR2 SVGEGT. The CDR3 spells CASSLDRAGNQPQHF. In DNA form, the CDR3 reads TGTGCCAGCAGCCTGGACAGGGCCGGGAATCAGCCCCAGCATTTT.

The chain combines TRBV4-3 with TRBJ2-2; tentative D call: TRBD1 (5 bases). Germline CDR1 LGHNA, CDR2 YSLEER. The CDR3 runs 16 residues. V was clipped by 4 bases and J by 5 bases, with 17 bases between them. The CDR3 reads CASSPRRTPQTGELFF. CDR3 nucleotides: TGCGCCAGCAGCCCCAGACGGACACCTCAAACCGGGGAGCTGTTTTTT.

This chain joins TRBV4-3 and TRBJ2-4; 10 bases fit TRBD1. Germline V gene sequence: CDR1 LGHNA, CDR2 YSLEER. J lost 8 bases, V lost 0 bases, and 4 bases had no gene match. The CDR3 is 15 amino acids. The CDR3 nucleotides are TGCGCCAGCAGCCAAGAAGACAGGGGGCTAGACATTCAGTACTTC. It yields the protein CASSQEDRGLDIQYF.

This rearrangement joins TRBV20-1 to TRBJ2-7, with 13 bases identical to TRBD2. The CDR3 is 14 residues long. With 3 bases clipped from V and 4 bases from J, the junction kept 3 bases outside the gene matches. Germline V gene sequence: CDR1 DFQATT, CDR2 SNEGSKA (reference sequence). The CDR3 region is CSASQGLAGYEQYF. The CDR3 bases are TGCAGTGCTAGTCAGGGACTAGCGGGGTACGAGCAGTACTTC.